This T cell receptor beta chain is from a study of cytomegalovirus exposure and HLA in healthy donors. Per germline, CDR1 LNHDA and CDR2 SQIVND (reference sequence). The CDR3 has 14 amino acids. Trimming removed 3 bases from V and 6 bases from J, with 12 bases in between. PCR employed 60 Vbeta and 13 Jbeta primers. The protocol was immunoSEQ multiplex PCR, while the TCRdb copy is restricted to in-frame clones and leaves out a portion. Altogether under 200,000 clones are present, roughly 85% being singletons, with the ten largest covering more than 0.55%. Overall study results and limits: On later analysis, the bulk of CMV-associated TCR beta chains appeared to be HLA-restricted.

On this clone: Its antigen is as yet unknown.

The sample was PBMCs. The source of this sequence is a woman in her 40s in good health and CMV-seronegative. This chain uses TRBV19 with TRBJ2-1; D is possibly TRBD1 (6 bases). CDR3 nucleotides: TGTGCCAGTAGTATCCTACGAGGGGGCAATGAGCAGTTCTTC. Amino acid sequence: CASSILRGGNEQFF.